This entry describes one TCR beta chain. V was trimmed by 6 bases and J by 8 bases, leaving 16 bases between them. The germline V gene encodes CDR1 MDHEN and CDR2 SYDVKM. This CDR3 comprises 13 residues. The sample comes from a study of control samples from healthy donors and cancer patients. Method: immunoSEQ multiplex PCR; TCRdb's copy keeps in-frame clones and lacks some. The sample records about 150,000 clones, 85% to 95% being singletons. The sequencing sample was made of blood. The TCR sequence derives from a man between 40 and 49 years old in good health. V gene TRBV28 combines with J gene TRBJ1-2; the D is unclear. CDR3 sequence: CASSTVLAYGYTF. The DNA for the CDR3 is TGTGCCAGCAGCACAGTGTTGGCCTACGGCTACACCTTC.